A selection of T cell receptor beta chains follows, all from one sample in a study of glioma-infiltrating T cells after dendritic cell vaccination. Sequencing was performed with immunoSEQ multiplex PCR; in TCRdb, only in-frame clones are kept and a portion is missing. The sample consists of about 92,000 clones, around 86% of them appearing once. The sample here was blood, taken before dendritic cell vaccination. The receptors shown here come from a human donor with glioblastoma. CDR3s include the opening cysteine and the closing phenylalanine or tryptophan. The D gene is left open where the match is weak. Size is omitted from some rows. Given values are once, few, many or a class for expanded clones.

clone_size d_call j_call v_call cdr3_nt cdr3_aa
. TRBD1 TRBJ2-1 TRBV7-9 TGTGCCAGCAGCTTAGCACAGGGGGCCAACAATGAGCAGTTCTTC CASSLAQGANNEQFF
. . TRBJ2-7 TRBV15 TGTGCCACCAGCAGAGGTGGGGTTGGGAGCTACGAGCAGTACTTC CATSRGGVGSYEQYF
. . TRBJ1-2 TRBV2 TGTGCCAGCAGTGAAAAGACAGCTAACTATGGCTACACCTTC CASSEKTANYGYTF
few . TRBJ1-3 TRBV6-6 TGTGCCAGCAGTCAGACAGGCACCTCTGGAAACACCATATATTTT CASSQTGTSGNTIYF
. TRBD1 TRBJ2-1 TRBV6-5 TGTGCCAGCAGTCATAGGACAGGGGGAACAAATGAGCAGTTCTTC CASSHRTGGTNEQFF
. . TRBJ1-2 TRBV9 TGTGCCAGCAGCCTGGGAGTGCGGGGCTACACCTTC CASSLGVRGYTF
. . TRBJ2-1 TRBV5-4 TGTGCCAGCAGCTTGGGAGGTCTTCCTGAGCAGTTCTTC CASSLGGLPEQFF
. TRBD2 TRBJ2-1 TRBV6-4 TGTGCCAGCAGTGAAGAAGCGGGGGGTGGTAATGAGCAGTTCTTC CASSEEAGGGNEQFF
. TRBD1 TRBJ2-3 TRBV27 TGTGCCAGCAGTCCGACAGGGACAGATACGCAGTATTTT CASSPTGTDTQYF
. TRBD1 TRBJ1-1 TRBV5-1 TGCGCCAGCAGCTTGTTGACAGGGGGAATGAACACTGAAGCTTTCTTT CASSLLTGGMNTEAFF
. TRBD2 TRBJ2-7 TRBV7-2 TGTGCCAGCAGCCAAGATACCGGGGGGTACTACGAGCAGTACTTC CASSQDTGGYYEQYF
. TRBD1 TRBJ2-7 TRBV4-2 TGTGCCAGCAGCCAAGACGTTTGGACAGGGGTGCCCTACGAGCAGTACTTC CASSQDVWTGVPYEQYF
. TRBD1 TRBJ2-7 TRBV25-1 TGTGCCAGCAGTAGGACAGGGGGCTCCTACGAGCAGTACTTC CASSRTGGSYEQYF
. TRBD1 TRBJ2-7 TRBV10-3 TGTGCCATCAGTGAGAATGACAGGGGGCCCTACGAGCAGTACTTC CAISENDRGPYEQYF
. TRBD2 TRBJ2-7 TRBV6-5 TGTGCCAGCAGCTACTCTAGCGGGAGAGGCGAGCAGTACTTC CASSYSSGRGEQYF
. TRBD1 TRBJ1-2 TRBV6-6 TGTGCCAGCAGTTACTATACGGGACAGGGGGCGCGAGGCTACACCTTC CASSYYTGQGARGYTF
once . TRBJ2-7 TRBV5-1 TGCGCCAGCAGCTCAGGGGCCTACGAGCAGTACTTC CASSSGAYEQYF
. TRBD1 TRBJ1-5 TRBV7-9 TGTGCCAGCAGCTTAGCGGGGACAGACAATCAGCCCCAGCATTTT CASSLAGTDNQPQHF
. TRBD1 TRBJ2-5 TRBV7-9 TGTGCCAGCAGCCCACAGGGGGACACACAAGAGACCCAGTACTTC CASSPQGDTQETQYF
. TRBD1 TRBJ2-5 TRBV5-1 TGCGCCAGCAGCTCCCCGGACAGGGGGGAGACCCAGTACTTC CASSSPDRGETQYF
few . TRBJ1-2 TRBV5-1 TGCGCCAGCAGCCTTGTTTCAGGGGACGGCTACACCTTC CASSLVSGDGYTF
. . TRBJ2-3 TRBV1 TGCACCAGCAGCCAAGAAACTAGCGGGCTCACAGATACGCAGTATTTT CTSSQETSGLTDTQYF
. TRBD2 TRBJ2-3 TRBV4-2 TGTGCCAGCAGCCAAGGGCTAGCGGGGTTCACAGATACGCAGTATTTT CASSQGLAGFTDTQYF
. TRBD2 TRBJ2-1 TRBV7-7 TGTGCCAGCAGCCCCACCGACCTAGCGGGCCACAATGAGCAGTTCTTC CASSPTDLAGHNEQFF
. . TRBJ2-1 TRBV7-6 TGTGCCAGCAGCCAAGCAGGGCCCCCCTACAATGAGCAGTTCTTC CASSQAGPPYNEQFF
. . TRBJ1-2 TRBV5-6 TGTGCCAGCAGCTTGGGGGGCGATTCGATCTATGGCTACACCTTC CASSLGGDSIYGYTF
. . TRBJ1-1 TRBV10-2 TGCGCCAGCAGTGCTTCGGGGACTGAAGCTTTCTTT CASSASGTEAFF